The source of this TCR beta chain is a study of cytomegalovirus exposure and HLA in healthy donors. Study-level findings and limits: The classifier reportedly diagnosed cytomegalovirus status with high sensitivity and specificity. Among TCR beta chains of equal frequency, HLA-associated ones were more clonally expanded in a later analysis. Later genetic work tied a missense DCLRE1C variant to beta-chain V and J trimming. Across donors, presence/absence analyses took sequencing depth to be roughly uniform.

Note on this clone: Its antigen remains unknown.

Germline loops: CDR1 SGHTA, CDR2 FQGNSA. The junction had 9 bases not matched to a gene; V was cut back by 5 bases and J by 11 bases. The CDR3 covers 13 residues. The PCR contained 60 Vbeta and 13 Jbeta primers. TCRdb's copy holds only in-frame clones and misses some; the assay was immunoSEQ multiplex PCR. Here the sample spans around 82,000 clones, under 80% being singletons. The receptor's source is a male donor in good health and CMV-seropositive. The sequenced sample was PBMCs. The genes are TRBV7-2 and TRBJ2-3; the match to TRBD2 covers 8 bases. CDR3 loop: CASSILSGGWQYF. The CDR3 region has the DNA TGTGCCAGCAGCATCCTCAGCGGGGGATGGCAGTATTTT. Together with reference TRBV7-2 and TRBJ2-3, the CDR3 gives the full variable domain: GAGVSQSPSNKVTEKGKDVELRCDPISGHTALYWYRQSLGQGLEFLIYFQGNSAPDKSGLPSDRFSAERTGGSVSTLTIQRTQQEDSAVYLCASSILSGGWQYFGPGTRLTVL.